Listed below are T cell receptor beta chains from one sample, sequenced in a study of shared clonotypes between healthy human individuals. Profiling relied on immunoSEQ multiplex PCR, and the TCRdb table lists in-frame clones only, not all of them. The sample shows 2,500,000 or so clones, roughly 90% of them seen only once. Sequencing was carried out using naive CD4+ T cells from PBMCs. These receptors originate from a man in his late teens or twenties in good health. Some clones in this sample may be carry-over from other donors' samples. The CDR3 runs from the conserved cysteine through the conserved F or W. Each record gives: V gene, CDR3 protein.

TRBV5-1,CASSLEGQGPQPQHF
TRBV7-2,CASSLGIGHYGYTF
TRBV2,CASSFARPDTQYF
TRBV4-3,CASSQESQLAGPNEQFF
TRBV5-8,CASSYGQPFSPQHF
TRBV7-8,CASSLSSGQETQYF
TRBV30,CAWSVTLYGYTF
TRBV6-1,CASVAGSFFREQFF
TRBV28,CASSLEANEKLFF
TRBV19,CASSMLWGRETQYF
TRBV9,CASSPLADTQYF
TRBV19,CASSRDSQSYNEQFF
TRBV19,CASSGEGYTTDTQYF
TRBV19,CASSEGLAGSYEQYF
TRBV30,CAWSVLRVGYGYTF
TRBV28,CASSPDRGRETQYF
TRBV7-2,CASSLGSALSNYGYTF
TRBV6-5,CASSPVIYNEQFF
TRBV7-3,CASSLTGAGTSGDTDTQYF
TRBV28,CASSQPGPSYGYTF
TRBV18,CASSLPGYSSGANVLTF
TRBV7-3,CASSSLGQPYNEQFF
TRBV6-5,CASRRVPSNSPLHF
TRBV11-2,CASSPNALATPSQETQYF
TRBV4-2,CASSQEADYYGYTF
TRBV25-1,CASIDSIYNEQFF
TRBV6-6,CASRTQGGDTEAFF
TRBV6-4,CASSMTLNTEAFF
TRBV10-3,CAISESKTAASNYGYTF
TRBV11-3,CASSLGGSHNEQFF
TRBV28,CASRLTYNRDTFF
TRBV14,CASSHRNRRLYSGNTIYF
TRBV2,CASSGGGYMNTGELFF
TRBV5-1,CASSLGSGAYGYTF
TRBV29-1,CSVDARSNYGYTF
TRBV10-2,CASSGTSYEQYF
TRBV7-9,CASSPIPGHIYNEQFF
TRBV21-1,CASRRDFMGTDQETQYF
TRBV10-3,CAISAGGEYTEAFF
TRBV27,CASSPRQGAYGYTF
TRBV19,CASSKVGGPNEQFF
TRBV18,CASSPRQEAYNEQFF
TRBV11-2,CASSLDLSRAVGEKLFF
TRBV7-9,CASRSDREYNEQFF
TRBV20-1,CSASEGDTQYF
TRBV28,CASCGSQGDYGYTF
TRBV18,CASSSDINSGNTIYF
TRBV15,CATANRQGSAFF
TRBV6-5,CASSPIRGPDTQYF
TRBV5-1,CASSPPGLYYTGELFF
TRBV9,CASSLPGGRAQGTYNEQFF
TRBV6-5,CASAKWSVNYGYTF
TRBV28,CASSDLEGAQETQYF
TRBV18,CASSPSVSSYNEQFF
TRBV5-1,CASSRDGKETQYF
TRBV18,CASSPAGGHADTQYF
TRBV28,CASSLGNEQYF
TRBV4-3,CASGANVLTF
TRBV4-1,CASSQVWDSVSPQHF
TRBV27,CASSLRGGNGYTF